This T cell receptor beta chain emerged from a study of OX40 agonist ivuxolimab in advanced cancers. Study-wide results and caveats: Undetermined was the antigen specificity of the expanded peripheral T cells.

The CDR3 runs 12 residues. V was trimmed by 6 bases and J by 6 bases, leaving 8 bases between them. Germline V gene data show CDR1 as MNHEY and CDR2 as SVGAGI. Only in-frame clones appear in the TCRdb table, and some are missing; sequencing was by immunoSEQ multiplex PCR. The sample holds about 94,000 clones, around nine tenths seen once. A word on this clone: Antigen: not known.

This chain connects TRBV6-5 to TRBJ2-2; D is ambiguous. This TCR derives from an adult with an advanced solid tumor such as melanoma, head and neck, liver or kidney cancer. Sequencing was performed on CD4+ or CD8+ T cells sorted from blood, taken in a trial of the OX40 agonist ivuxolimab. Here the CDR3 DNA reads TGTGCCAGCAGAGCTAAGGCCGGGGAGCTGTTTTTT. Encoded protein: CASRAKAGELFF.